Below are 24 T cell receptor beta chains sequenced from a single sample in a study of T cell responses to AZD1222 COVID-19 vaccine. Some clones are missing from TCRdb's copy, which holds only in-frame ones; the method was immunoSEQ multiplex PCR. The table has over 100,000 clones, roughly nine tenths seen once; the top ten hold 5% to 5.5%. The sequencing used peripheral blood, collected on day 0 of AZD1222 vaccination. Receptors originate from an adult in good health.

The rearrangement joins TRBV19 to TRBJ1-1; D remains ambiguous. This CDR3 has 14 residues. Germline V gene lookup returns CDR1 LNHDA and CDR2 SQIVND (reference sequence). V was shortened by 7 bases and J by 2 bases, with 14 bases between the two germline ends. CDR3: CASKFDRYNTEAFF. CDR3 nucleotides: TGTGCCAGTAAATTTGATCGTTACAACACTGAAGCTTTCTTT.

The chain uses TRBV7-8 and TRBJ2-7; 13 positions match TRBD2. J gave up 5 bases and V 5 bases, and 9 bases lay outside the gene matches. CDR3 length: 16 residues. Germline loops: CDR1 SGHVS, CDR2 FQNEAQ. For the CDR3, the DNA is TGTGCCAGCAGCCCGTGGACTAGCGGGAGTGGAGACGAGCAGTACTTC. It codes for CASSPWTSGSGDEQYF. Drawing the rest from reference TRBV7-8 and TRBJ2-7, the complete variable domain is GAGVSQSPRYKVAKRGQDVALRCDPISGHVSLFWYQQALGQGPEFLTYFQNEAQLDKSGLPSDRFFAERPEGSVSTLKIQRTQQEDSAVYLCASSPWTSGSGDEQYFGPGTRLTVT.

Points on this clone: Relative to the germline gene, one junction end is altered; a read error may explain this. The genes are TRBV25-1 and TRBJ1-3, with D possibly being TRBD1 (5 bases). The length of the CDR3 is 13 residues. Germline V gives CDR1 MGHDK, CDR2 SYGVNS. The CDR3 DNA is TGTGCCAGCAGTGTCAGGGATGGAGACACCATATATTTT. Protein product: CASSVRDGDTIYF.

The rearrangement joins TRBV5-6 to TRBJ1-1; D not resolved. V lost 3 bases and J 8 bases, leaving 20 bases between the germline ends. CDR3 size: 15 residues. The V gene's germline CDR1 is SGHDT and CDR2 YYEEEE. CDR3 loop: CASSSASDAPLEAFF. DNA of the CDR3: TGTGCCAGCAGCTCGGCCAGTGATGCGCCTTTGGAAGCTTTCTTT.

The chain recombines TRBV11-2 with TRBJ1-6; 8 bases agree with TRBD1. The CDR3 consists of 15 residues. Germline CDR1 is SGHAT and CDR2 is FQNNGV. With 3 bases clipped from V and 6 bases from J, the junction kept 4 bases outside the gene matches. For the CDR3, the DNA is TGTGCCAGCAGCTTCCAGGGGGCGCCTAATTCACCCCTCCACTTT. Translated, it gives CASSFQGAPNSPLHF.

V is TRBV27 and J is TRBJ2-5; the D is unclear. Trimming removed 4 bases at V and 4 bases at J, with 10 bases between. The germline gives CDR1 MNHEY, CDR2 SMNVEV (reference sequence). CDR3 size: 13 residues. CDR3 protein: CASSSPPRETQYF. CDR3 DNA: TGTGCCAGCAGTTCCCCTCCTAGAGAGACCCAGTACTTC.

The genes are TRBV27 and TRBJ1-4; 8 positions agree with TRBD1. The CDR3 is 14 amino acids. CDR1 is MNHEY, CDR2 SMNVEV, per germline (reference sequence). Trimming removed 6 bases from V and 8 bases from J; junction bases left unmatched: 8. The CDR3 nucleotides are TGTGCCAGCAGGCGAGGACAGGGTGGGGAAAAACTGTTTTTT. This gives the protein CASRRGQGGEKLFF.

The CDR3 region has the DNA TGTGCCAGTAGTCATCTAGCGGAACCTTACGAGCAGTACTTC. Its protein is CASSHLAEPYEQYF. The V gene is TRBV19, the J gene TRBJ2-7; 7 bases agree with TRBD2. CDR3 length equals 14 residues. Germline trimming cut 5 bases from V and 4 bases from J; bases unmatched to any gene: 8. The germline gives CDR1 LNHDA, CDR2 SQIVND (reference sequence).

This chain joins TRBV6-1 and TRBJ1-1; no firm D call. CDR3 length equals 15 residues. Trimming cost V 3 bases and J 0 bases, with 11 bases left between them. Germline CDR1 reads MNHNS; CDR2 reads SASEGT. The CDR3 loop is CASSESAALNTEAFF. CDR3 nucleotide sequence: TGTGCCAGCAGTGAGTCGGCGGCCTTGAACACTGAAGCTTTCTTT.

V usage is TRBV27 and J usage is TRBJ2-3; 12 bases align to TRBD2. In germline, CDR1 is MNHEY, CDR2 SMNVEV (reference sequence). This CDR3 region has 17 residues. Unmatched junction bases numbered 5, after V lost 4 bases and J lost 0 bases. CDR3 sequence (DNA): TGTGCCAGCAGTTATTATGGACTAGCGGGGAGCACAGATACGCAGTATTTT. Translation: CASSYYGLAGSTDTQYF.

This sequence joins TRBV28 and TRBJ1-3; weak D call: TRBD1 (6 bases). The germline V gene has CDR1 MDHEN and CDR2 SYDVKM. CDR3 size: 16 residues. The V end lost 3 bases, the J end lost 0 bases, and 12 bases lay between the germline ends. CDR3 sequence reads: CASSLAGAFSGNTIYF. In DNA, the CDR3 is TGTGCCAGCAGTTTGGCAGGGGCCTTCTCTGGAAACACCATATATTTT.

This chain connects TRBV7-2 to TRBJ1-2; no firm D call. The V end was cut by 2 bases, the J end by 4 bases, with 11 bases between. The CDR3 contains 14 residues. The germline CDR1 and CDR2 sequences are SGHTA and FQGNSA. As DNA, the CDR3 is TGTGCCAGCAGCTTAAAGACACCTCGCTATGGCTACACCTTC. The encoded protein is CASSLKTPRYGYTF.

V is TRBV2 and J is TRBJ2-5; D tentatively reads TRBD1 or TRBD2 (5 bases each). The CDR3 is made up of 14 amino acids. Trimming pared 1 base from V and 5 bases from J, leaving 11 bases between. Germline V lookup: CDR1 SNHLY, CDR2 FYNNEI. The CDR3 spells CASSEEGPVETQYF. CDR3 DNA sequence: TGTGCCAGCAGTGAAGAGGGACCAGTGGAGACCCAGTACTTC. Full variable domain (missing parts from reference TRBV2 and TRBJ2-5): EPEVTQTPSHQVTQMGQEVILRCVPISNHLYFYWYRQILGQKVEFLVSFYNNEISEKSEIFDDQFSVERPDGSNFTLKIRSTKLEDSAMYFCASSEEGPVETQYFGPGTRLLVL.

This chain links TRBV7-3 with TRBJ1-2, with TRBD1 as a possible D gene (6 bases). The V and J ends lost 4 bases and 6 bases respectively, with 15 bases between them. The germline CDR1 and CDR2 sequences are SGHTA and FQGTGA. The CDR3 runs 14 residues. The CDR3 DNA sequence: TGTGCCAGCAGCTCAGGAACAGGGAGGGATGGCTACACCTTC. Protein sequence: CASSSGTGRDGYTF.

The genes are TRBV21-1 and TRBJ2-2; the table assigns TRBD1, which was not confirmed against the DNA. TRBV21-1 is reported as a pseudogene. The CDR3 contains 16 residues. The CDR3 DNA is TGTGCCAGCAGCATCTCAACAGGGGTGGATAGCGGGGAGCTGTTTTTT. This codes for CASSISTGVDSGELFF.

This chain joins TRBV18 and TRBJ2-7, with 8 bases identical to TRBD1. Germline V CDR1 and CDR2: KGHSH, LQKENI. The CDR3 length is 14 residues. V trimming: 3 bases; J trimming: 9 bases; junction bases outside the gene matches: 10. CDR3 protein: CASSPGQADSGQYF. The CDR3 region has the DNA TGTGCCAGCTCACCGGGACAGGCTGATTCGGGGCAGTACTTC.

The V call is TRBV4-2, the J call TRBJ2-2; D not certain. This CDR3 is built from 15 residues. Per the germline V gene, CDR1 is LGHNA and CDR2 is YNFKEQ. V dropped 1 base and J dropped 5 bases, with 11 bases sitting between them. The CDR3 coding sequence is TGTGCCAGCAGCCAAGGGGTCTCCGCAACCGGGGAGCTGTTTTTT. Protein sequence: CASSQGVSATGELFF.

The rearrangement links TRBV15 to TRBJ2-5; unclear D gene. Germline loops: CDR1 LNHNV, CDR2 YYDKDF (reference sequence). This CDR3 region has 11 residues. Trimming removed 5 bases from V and 5 bases from J, with 6 bases in between. DNA of the CDR3: TGTGCCACCAGCTTAAGGGAGACCCAGTACTTC. Translation: CATSLRETQYF.

The chain joins TRBV7-9 to TRBJ2-1; D is possibly TRBD1 or TRBD2 (5 bases each). Germline lookup yields CDR1 SEHNR and CDR2 FQNEAQ (reference sequence). Trimming took 0 bases from V and 6 from J, leaving 6 bases between them. CDR3 length: 13 residues. For the CDR3, the DNA is TGTGCCAGCAGCTTAGCCGGGACCAATGAGCAGTTCTTC. As protein: CASSLAGTNEQFF.

The chain combines TRBV4-2 with TRBJ1-2; 12 nucleotides line up with TRBD1. Germline values: CDR1 LGHNA, CDR2 YNFKEQ. V lost 6 bases, J lost 6 bases, and 5 bases stayed unmatched. This CDR3 comprises 14 residues. The CDR3 region is CASRRDRGQDGYTF. DNA of the CDR3: TGTGCCAGCAGGAGGGACAGGGGGCAAGATGGCTACACCTTC.

V and J are TRBV4-1 and TRBJ1-1; no clear D gene. The ends were cut back, 3 bases at V and 4 bases at J, with 9 bases in the middle. Germline values: CDR1 MGHRA, CDR2 YSYEKL. The CDR3 loop spans 13 amino acids. In DNA, the CDR3 is TGCGCCAGCAGCCAGGGAGGAGCCACTGAAGCTTTCTTT. Translated: CASSQGGATEAFF.

V is TRBV11-2 and J is TRBJ2-3; D is perhaps TRBD1 (6 bases). V was shortened by 1 base and J by 2 bases, with 19 bases between the two germline ends. CDR1 and CDR2 from the germline V gene are SGHAT and FQNNGV. This CDR3 contains 18 residues. CDR3 coding DNA: TGTGCCAGCAGCTTAGGGCGCCTCGGTGGGGGCCCCACAGATACGCAGTATTTT. Its translation is CASSLGRLGGGPTDTQYF.

The J gene is TRBJ1-2, the V gene TRBV11-2; no clear D gene. V gave up 4 bases and J gave up 9 bases, with 15 bases separating them. The germline V gene encodes CDR1 SGHAT and CDR2 FQNNGV. This CDR3 contains 13 residues. In nucleotides, the CDR3 is TGTGCCAGCAGCTCTGGGCGCCTCTTGAGCTACACCTTC. Amino acids: CASSSGRLLSYTF.

The V and J genes are TRBV10-3 and TRBJ2-5, with D perhaps TRBD1 (6 bases). Germline lookup yields CDR1 ENHRY and CDR2 SYGVKD. Trimming pared 7 bases from V and 5 bases from J, leaving 14 bases between. This CDR3 spans 13 amino acids. The CDR3, as DNA: TGTGCCATCAAGCTACAGGGAACTGAGACCCAGTACTTC. This translates into CAIKLQGTETQYF.